One sample yielded the 27 T cell receptor beta chains listed below, sequenced in a study of OX40 agonist ivuxolimab in advanced cancers. Assay: immunoSEQ multiplex PCR; the TCRdb copy retains only in-frame clones and omits some. The sample carries roughly 50,000 clones, approximately 80% recorded once. The sample in question was CD4+ or CD8+ T cells sorted from blood, obtained in a trial of the OX40 agonist ivuxolimab. Source of these receptors: an adult with an advanced solid tumor such as melanoma, head and neck, liver or kidney cancer.

This chain uses TRBV6-1 with TRBJ1-2, with D possibly matching TRBD1 (5 bases). The germline V gene has CDR1 MNHNS and CDR2 SASEGT. The CDR3 runs to 14 residues. Between the trimmed V and J ends, which lost 7 bases and 5 bases, there was a span of 17 bases. This CDR3 reads CASNPTAGGYGYTF. The CDR3 DNA reads TGTGCCAGCAACCCAACGGCCGGGGGGTATGGCTACACCTTC.

V gene TRBV6-5 combines with J gene TRBJ1-1, with D perhaps TRBD1 (5 bases). Trimming stripped 0 bases from V and 6 bases from J, with 14 bases between. This CDR3 region has 15 residues. CDR1 and CDR2 (germline): MNHEY, SVGAGI. CDR3 DNA: TGTGCCAGCAGTTACTCGGGGAGGGGAGGAGCTGAAGCTTTCTTT. It encodes CASSYSGRGGAEAFF.

V usage is TRBV5-1 and J usage is TRBJ2-5; a weak D match, TRBD1 (6 bases). Germline CDR1 reads SGHRS; CDR2 reads YFSETQ. The CDR3 loop spans 15 amino acids. V was cut by 0 bases and J by 7 bases, with 16 bases left in between. The chain's CDR3 is CASSLGTGYIGTQYF. As DNA, the CDR3 is TGCGCCAGCAGCTTGGGCACAGGGTATATCGGGACCCAGTACTTC.

CDR3 nucleotide sequence: TGTGCCAGCACCTCACGTTTCGGGGCTAGCTCAGGCTACACCTTC. Translation gives CASTSRFGASSGYTF. The chain has TRBV6-1 and TRBJ1-2, with a tentative D call TRBD1 (5 bases). The CDR3 is 15 residues long. Germline assignment: CDR1 MNHNS and CDR2 SASEGT. V lost 7 bases and J 8 bases, leaving 23 bases between the germline ends.

CDR3 amino acids: CASSLRDSRNEQFF. DNA of the CDR3: TGCGCCAGCAGCTTACGGGACAGCCGCAATGAGCAGTTCTTC. The chain recombines TRBV5-1 with TRBJ2-1, with 7 bases identical to TRBD1. The germline V gene has CDR1 SGHRS and CDR2 YFSETQ. Germline trimming cut 2 bases from V and 6 bases from J; bases unmatched to any gene: 5. CDR3 length: 14 residues.

The V gene is TRBV18, the J gene TRBJ2-1; perhaps TRBD2 as D (6 bases). This CDR3 is built from 16 residues. Germline lookup yields CDR1 KGHSH and CDR2 LQKENI. V lost 1 base to trimming and J lost 3 bases, with 13 bases between them. As DNA, the CDR3 is TGTGCCAGCTCACCACAGGTTAGCGGATACTACAATGAGCAGTTCTTC. Translated: CASSPQVSGYYNEQFF.

The gene calls are TRBV28 and TRBJ2-7; D possibly corresponds to TRBD2 (6 bases). The CDR3 sequence is 14 residues long. Germline V gene lookup returns CDR1 MDHEN and CDR2 SYDVKM. V shed 7 bases and J shed 0 bases, with 13 bases lying between them. The CDR3 spells CASIKTGSSYEQYF. CDR3 bases: TGTGCCAGCATTAAGACCGGGAGCTCCTACGAGCAGTACTTC. Using reference TRBV28 and TRBJ2-7 for the parts outside the CDR3, the full variable domain is DVKVTQSSRYLVKRTGEKVFLECVQDMDHENMFWYRQDPGLGLRLIYFSYDVKMKEKGDIPEGYSVSREKKERFSLILESASTNQTSMYLCASIKTGSSYEQYFGPGTRLTVT.

The chain has TRBV30 and TRBJ2-7; D perhaps matches TRBD2 (6 bases). The germline V gene encodes CDR1 GTSNPN and CDR2 SVGIG (reference sequence). This CDR3 region has 12 residues. CDR3: CVGRDCDYEQYF. The CDR3 DNA follows: TGTGTGGGCCGGGACTGCGACTACGAGCAGTACTTC.

This clone was seen more than once but under ten times. This chain links TRBV14 with TRBJ2-4; 9 positions agree with TRBD2. V was pared by 1 base and J by 6 bases, with 16 bases of the junction left unmatched. The CDR3 length is 19 residues. Per the germline V gene, CDR1 is SGHDN and CDR2 is FVKESK. CDR3 coding DNA: TGTGCCAGCAGCCAAGGGCCTAAAGGCGGGGGGGCCTCGGGAAACATTCAGTACTTC. Encoded protein: CASSQGPKGGGASGNIQYF.

This rearrangement joins TRBV30 to TRBJ2-1; no reliable D call. The V gene's germline CDR1 is GTSNPN and CDR2 SVGIG (reference sequence). This CDR3 is 13 amino acids long. Trimming cost V 0 bases and J 8 bases, with 11 bases left between them. The CDR3 protein is CAWSVWGRYEQFF. CDR3 coding DNA: TGTGCCTGGAGTGTGTGGGGTAGATATGAGCAGTTCTTC. The full variable domain, with the rest looked up from reference TRBV30 and TRBJ2-1, is SQTIHQWPATLVQPVGSPLSLECTVEGTSNPNLYWYRQAAGRGLQLLFYSVGIGQISSEVPQNLSASRPQDRQFILSSKKLLLSDSGFYLCAWSVWGRYEQFFGPGTRLTVL.

This clone was found once. The genes are TRBV11-2 and TRBJ2-1; D uncertain. The ends were cut back, 4 bases at V and 4 bases at J, with 11 bases in the middle. The CDR3 sequence is 14 residues long. Germline V CDR1 and CDR2: SGHAT, FQNNGV. The CDR3 DNA reads TGTGCCAGCAGCTCTAATGGTTTTTACAATGAGCAGTTCTTC. The encoded protein is CASSSNGFYNEQFF. The complete variable domain, with remaining parts taken from reference TRBV11-2 and TRBJ2-1, reads EAGVAQSPRYKIIEKRQSVAFWCNPISGHATLYWYQQILGQGPKLLIQFQNNGVVDDSQLPKDRFSAERLKGVDSTLKIQPAKLEDSAVYLCASSSNGFYNEQFFGPGTRLTVL.

The chain recombines TRBV7-9 with TRBJ2-1; D remains unclear. The CDR3 runs to 14 residues. Trimming shortened V by 5 bases and J by 1 base, and 9 bases separated the two germline ends. Per germline, CDR1 SEHNR and CDR2 FQNEAQ (reference sequence). The CDR3 DNA reads TGTGCCAGCAGCCCTTCGAATTCCTACAATGAGCAGTTCTTC. The encoded protein is CASSPSNSYNEQFF.

The chain couples TRBV7-2 to TRBJ2-7; 7 bases match TRBD2. This CDR3 has 14 amino acids. CDR1 and CDR2 (germline): SGHTA, FQGNSA. V shed 1 base, J shed 6 bases, and the junction held 6 bases outside the gene matches. The CDR3 nucleotides are TGTGCCAGCAGCTTAGTGGCGGGAGAAGGCGAGCAGTACTTC. This gives the protein CASSLVAGEGEQYF.

This clone occurred once. The V and J genes are TRBV7-8 and TRBJ1-1, with a possible D match to TRBD1 (6 bases). CDR3 length: 15 residues. Per the germline V gene, CDR1 is SGHVS and CDR2 is FQNEAQ. The V gene lost 1 base and the J gene lost 3 bases, with 12 bases spanning the gap. The CDR3 here is CASSLGGQGDTEAFF. The CDR3, as DNA: TGTGCCAGCAGCTTAGGGGGACAAGGCGACACTGAAGCTTTCTTT.

The chain couples TRBV10-1 to TRBJ2-5, with D possibly TRBD1 on 5 matching bases. V was trimmed by 0 bases and J by 7 bases, leaving 9 bases between them. The CDR3 consists of 13 residues. The germline gives CDR1 WNHNN, CDR2 SYGVQD (reference sequence). CDR3 sequence (DNA): TGCGCCAGCAGTGAGTCGAACAGGAGGACCCAGTACTTC. This sequence encodes CASSESNRRTQYF.

This clone was observed a few times. DNA for the CDR3: TGTGCCAGCAGTTTAAGATTTCAGGGGAGCGAGCAGTACTTC. Amino acid sequence: CASSLRFQGSEQYF. The V gene is TRBV27, the J gene TRBJ2-7; D possibly corresponds to TRBD1 (6 bases). Germline V gene sequence: CDR1 MNHEY, CDR2 SMNVEV (reference sequence). V lost 2 bases, J lost 6 bases, and 14 bases lay in between. The CDR3 has 14 residues.

The chain uses TRBV23-1 and TRBJ1-6; D not certain. TRBV23-1 is an open reading frame, and its role is uncertain. The V gene lost 6 bases and the J gene lost 2 bases, with 20 bases spanning the gap. CDR3 size: 18 residues. CDR3 loop: CASRRPGPHVTYNSPLHF. The CDR3 DNA reads as TGCGCCAGCAGGAGGCCGGGCCCGCACGTCACCTATAATTCACCCCTCCACTTT.

This clone was seen a handful of times. The chain employs TRBV9 and TRBJ2-1; D is possibly TRBD2 (5 bases). V dropped 0 bases and J dropped 0 bases, with 16 bases sitting between them. This CDR3 has 18 amino acids. CDR1 and CDR2 from the germline V gene are SGDLS and YYNGEE. Written as DNA, the CDR3 is TGTGCCAGCAGCGTAGCTACGGGAAGCGGATCCTCCTACAATGAGCAGTTCTTC. It encodes CASSVATGSGSSYNEQFF.

The chain employs TRBV2 and TRBJ2-2, with 8 nucleotides matching TRBD1. The V and J ends lost 8 bases and 5 bases, in that order; junction bases with no gene match: 7. This CDR3 has 14 amino acids. Germline CDR1 and CDR2: SNHLY and FYNNEI. The CDR3 region is CASGGTGETGELFF. In nucleotides, the CDR3 is TGTGCCAGCGGGGGGACAGGAGAGACCGGGGAGCTGTTTTTT.

The rearrangement joins TRBV11-2 to TRBJ2-7; D is perhaps TRBD1 (5 bases). The CDR3 is 14 amino acids. Trimming shortened V by 2 bases and J by 4 bases, and 12 bases separated the two germline ends. Looked up from germline, CDR1 is SGHAT and CDR2 is FQNNGV. CDR3 coding DNA: TGTGCCAGCAGCTTAAGCAGGGTGACGTACGAGCAGTACTTC. The encoded protein is CASSLSRVTYEQYF.

This chain connects TRBV2 to TRBJ1-1, with D maybe TRBD1 (6 bases). Germline V gene lookup returns CDR1 SNHLY and CDR2 FYNNEI. Trimming cost V 7 bases and J 1 base, with 10 bases left between them. The CDR3 covers 13 residues. CDR3 nucleotide sequence: TGTGCCAGCATCGGACAGAGGAACACTGAAGCTTTCTTT. The encoded protein is CASIGQRNTEAFF.

This clone showed up just once. The genes are TRBV11-2 and TRBJ2-7, with D perhaps assigned TRBD1 or TRBD2 (5 bases each). CDR1 is SGHAT and CDR2 is FQNNGV in the germline V gene. V shed 1 base and J shed 9 bases, with 10 bases lying between them. This CDR3 has 12 amino acids. The CDR3 sequence: CASSLVDSGQYF. The CDR3 nucleotides read TGTGCCAGCAGCTTAGTCGACAGCGGGCAGTACTTC.

This clone was seen only a few times. This chain connects TRBV20-1 to TRBJ1-2; D uncertain. Germline assignment: CDR1 DFQATT and CDR2 SNEGSKA (reference sequence). V was pared by 0 bases and J by 6 bases, with 5 bases between. The CDR3 extends over 11 amino acids. DNA for the CDR3: TGCAGTGCTAGAGACAGTGATGGCTACACCTTC. This sequence encodes CSARDSDGYTF.

This sequence joins TRBV7-9 and TRBJ2-1; tentatively, D is TRBD2 (6 bases). CDR1 and CDR2 from the germline V gene are SEHNR and FQNEAQ (reference sequence). This CDR3 is 16 amino acids long. Trimming took off 5 bases at V and 3 bases at J, with 17 bases between the two ends. CDR3 region: CASSPRPASDYNEQFF. The CDR3 region has the DNA TGTGCCAGCAGCCCGAGGCCGGCTAGCGACTACAATGAGCAGTTCTTC.

On this clone: The identical CDR3 is also encoded by other nucleotide sequences in the sample. The chain carries TRBV4-3 and TRBJ2-1, with D possibly matching TRBD2 (5 bases). Germline V gives CDR1 LGHNA, CDR2 YSLEER. The CDR3 length is 15 residues. With 2 bases removed from V and 9 bases from J, the gap between germline ends came to 17 bases. The chain's CDR3 is CASSQPLRGLSEQFF. CDR3 in DNA: TGCGCCAGCAGCCAACCCCTGAGAGGGCTCAGTGAGCAGTTCTTC.

The CDR3 here is CASSLDAPPYEQYF. Written as DNA, the CDR3 is TGCGCCAGCAGCTTGGACGCTCCCCCCTACGAGCAGTACTTC. The gene calls are TRBV5-1 and TRBJ2-7; no firm D call. V was cut by 0 bases and J by 2 bases, with 9 bases left in between. Germline-derived CDR1 and CDR2 are SGHRS and YFSETQ. The CDR3 contains 14 residues. The whole variable domain, filled in from reference TRBV5-1 and TRBJ2-7, reads KAGVTQTPRYLIKTRGQQVTLSCSPISGHRSVSWYQQTPGQGLQFLFEYFSETQRNKGNFPGRFSGRQFSNSRSEMNVSTLELGDSALYLCASSLDAPPYEQYFGPGTRLTVT.

This clone has a single count. The rearrangement uses TRBV14 and TRBJ2-1; D may correspond to TRBD1 or TRBD2 (5 bases each). V was cut by 6 bases and J by 0 bases, with 12 bases left in between. The CDR3 runs to 15 residues. Germline CDR1 is SGHDN and CDR2 is FVKESK. The CDR3 DNA is TGTGCCAGCAGACCCGGGACGGACTCCTACAATGAGCAGTTCTTC. Protein sequence: CASRPGTDSYNEQFF.